The rows below give T cell receptor beta chains drawn from one sample of a study of T cell responses to AZD1222 COVID-19 vaccine. Measured with immunoSEQ multiplex PCR; TCRdb has only the in-frame clones, and not every one. This table has approximately 110,000 clones, roughly 90% appearing once. The specimen comprised peripheral blood, sampled on day 0 of AZD1222 vaccination. All receptors derive from an adult in good health. Each CDR3 is given with its conserved first and last residue. The order of the fields is D gene, V gene, clone size, J gene, CDR3 protein, CDR3 DNA. A D gene is named only where the DNA matches it firmly. Not every row has a clone size; where given, it reads once, few, many or a size class.

d_call: -
v_call: TRBV3-1/TRBV3-2
clone_size: -
j_call: TRBJ1-1
cdr3_aa: CASSQRSGRGELDTEAFF
cdr3_nt: TGTGCCAGCAGCCAAAGGTCGGGGCGCGGCGAGCTGGACACTGAAGCTTTCTTT

d_call: TRBD2
v_call: TRBV28
clone_size: once
j_call: TRBJ2-7
cdr3_aa: CASRQTSVEQYF
cdr3_nt: TGTGCCAGCAGGCAGACTAGCGTCGAGCAGTACTTC

d_call: -
v_call: TRBV2
clone_size: -
j_call: TRBJ1-5
cdr3_aa: CASHGLTSNQPQHF
cdr3_nt: TGTGCCAGTCACGGACTGACTAGCAATCAGCCCCAGCATTTT

d_call: TRBD1
v_call: TRBV29-1
clone_size: -
j_call: TRBJ2-1
cdr3_aa: CSVERDRGGDEQFF
cdr3_nt: TGCAGCGTTGAGCGGGACAGGGGGGGTGATGAGCAGTTCTTC

d_call: -
v_call: TRBV4-3
clone_size: -
j_call: TRBJ1-5
cdr3_aa: CASSQSWAADQPQHF
cdr3_nt: TGCGCCAGCAGCCAATCCTGGGCAGCGGATCAGCCCCAGCATTTT

d_call: TRBD1
v_call: TRBV6-5
clone_size: -
j_call: TRBJ2-7
cdr3_aa: CASSRDRGGEQYF
cdr3_nt: TGTGCCAGCAGCAGGGACAGGGGTGGCGAGCAGTACTTC

d_call: -
v_call: TRBV28
clone_size: -
j_call: TRBJ1-6
cdr3_aa: CASSLAGSNSPLHF
cdr3_nt: TGTGCCAGCAGTTTAGCCGGCTCCAATTCACCCCTCCACTTT

d_call: TRBD2
v_call: TRBV7-9
clone_size: -
j_call: TRBJ2-7
cdr3_aa: CASSPTAGVREQYF
cdr3_nt: TGTGCCAGCAGCCCCACAGCGGGAGTCAGGGAGCAGTACTTC

d_call: -
v_call: TRBV30
clone_size: once
j_call: TRBJ2-1
cdr3_aa: CAWSVGGAKFF
cdr3_nt: TGTGCCTGGAGTGTAGGAGGGGCTAAGTTCTTC

d_call: -
v_call: TRBV5-1
clone_size: few
j_call: TRBJ1-6
cdr3_aa: CASSFKGNDSPLHF
cdr3_nt: TGCGCCAGCAGCTTTAAGGGGAACGATTCACCCCTCCACTTT

d_call: TRBD2
v_call: TRBV9
clone_size: -
j_call: TRBJ2-1
cdr3_aa: CASSASGTSHNEQFF
cdr3_nt: TGTGCCAGCAGCGCCTCCGGGACTAGCCACAATGAGCAGTTCTTC

d_call: -
v_call: TRBV7-2
clone_size: -
j_call: TRBJ1-2
cdr3_aa: CASSLSSGTNYGYTF
cdr3_nt: TGTGCCAGCAGCTTAAGTTCCGGCACCAACTATGGCTACACCTTC

d_call: -
v_call: TRBV6-5
clone_size: -
j_call: TRBJ1-1
cdr3_aa: CASKNRAEAFF
cdr3_nt: TGTGCCAGCAAGAACCGGGCTGAAGCTTTCTTT

d_call: -
v_call: TRBV2
clone_size: -
j_call: TRBJ1-5
cdr3_aa: CASKLNGGLTGNQPQHF
cdr3_nt: TGTGCCAGCAAACTAAATGGGGGCTTGACGGGCAATCAGCCCCAGCATTTT

d_call: -
v_call: TRBV28
clone_size: -
j_call: TRBJ1-3
cdr3_aa: CASSTRQADTIYF
cdr3_nt: TGTGCCAGCAGTACAAGACAGGCAGACACCATATATTTT

d_call: -
v_call: TRBV5-1
clone_size: -
j_call: TRBJ2-3
cdr3_aa: CASSVNSQSTDTQYF
cdr3_nt: TGCGCCAGCAGCGTAAATAGCCAGAGCACAGATACGCAGTATTTT

d_call: -
v_call: TRBV27
clone_size: -
j_call: TRBJ1-1
cdr3_aa: CASSRAGLTEAFF
cdr3_nt: TGTGCCAGCAGTAGGGCAGGGCTCACTGAAGCTTTCTTT

d_call: -
v_call: TRBV27
clone_size: -
j_call: TRBJ2-6
cdr3_aa: CASSRSSSGANVLTF
cdr3_nt: TGTGCCAGCAGTAGGAGTAGCTCTGGGGCCAACGTCCTGACTTTC

d_call: -
v_call: TRBV5-6
clone_size: -
j_call: TRBJ2-7
cdr3_aa: CASFTQGYEQYF
cdr3_nt: TGTGCCAGCTTCACACAGGGCTACGAGCAGTACTTC

d_call: -
v_call: TRBV19
clone_size: -
j_call: TRBJ2-5
cdr3_aa: CASSIAGSGETQYF
cdr3_nt: TGTGCCAGTAGTATAGCGGGGTCGGGGGAGACCCAGTACTTC

d_call: -
v_call: TRBV28
clone_size: once
j_call: TRBJ1-5
cdr3_aa: CASSLYDPSRQPQHF
cdr3_nt: TGTGCCAGCAGTTTATACGACCCCTCTCGTCAGCCCCAGCATTTT

d_call: TRBD2
v_call: TRBV7-6
clone_size: -
j_call: TRBJ2-1
cdr3_aa: CASSKVGLAEYNEQFF
cdr3_nt: TGTGCCAGCAGCAAAGTAGGTCTAGCGGAGTACAATGAGCAGTTCTTC

d_call: TRBD2
v_call: TRBV9
clone_size: -
j_call: TRBJ2-5
cdr3_aa: CASSVDPSGGWETQYF
cdr3_nt: TGTGCCAGCAGCGTAGATCCCAGCGGGGGTTGGGAGACCCAGTACTTC

d_call: -
v_call: TRBV7-2
clone_size: -
j_call: TRBJ2-5
cdr3_aa: CASSLVSGQETQYF
cdr3_nt: TGTGCCAGCAGCTTAGTATCCGGACAAGAGACCCAGTACTTC

d_call: TRBD2
v_call: TRBV11-3
clone_size: once
j_call: TRBJ2-2
cdr3_aa: CASSLPGRDTGELFF
cdr3_nt: TGTGCCAGCAGCCTACCAGGGAGGGACACCGGGGAGCTGTTTTTT

d_call: TRBD1
v_call: TRBV7-8
clone_size: -
j_call: TRBJ2-5
cdr3_aa: CASSPWTGTQETQYF
cdr3_nt: TGTGCCAGCAGCCCATGGACAGGGACCCAAGAGACCCAGTACTTC

d_call: -
v_call: TRBV9
clone_size: -
j_call: TRBJ2-3
cdr3_aa: CASSRRREGADTQYF
cdr3_nt: TGTGCCAGCAGCCGACGGCGGGAAGGGGCAGATACGCAGTATTTT

d_call: TRBD1
v_call: TRBV19
clone_size: few
j_call: TRBJ2-7
cdr3_aa: CASSTPRQGQYEQYF
cdr3_nt: TGTGCCAGTAGTACCCCCCGACAGGGTCAGTACGAGCAGTACTTC

d_call: TRBD1
v_call: TRBV6-1
clone_size: -
j_call: TRBJ1-5
cdr3_aa: CASSEFGTGSNQPQHF
cdr3_nt: TGTGCCAGCAGTGAATTCGGGACAGGGAGCAATCAGCCCCAGCATTTT

d_call: TRBD1
v_call: TRBV27
clone_size: -
j_call: TRBJ2-7
cdr3_aa: CASTPRWDSYEQYF
cdr3_nt: TGTGCCAGCACTCCTCGTTGGGACAGTTACGAGCAGTACTTC

d_call: -
v_call: TRBV5-6
clone_size: -
j_call: TRBJ1-2
cdr3_aa: CASSDRSDGYTF
cdr3_nt: TGTGCCAGCAGCGACCGGTCTGACGGCTACACCTTC

d_call: TRBD1
v_call: TRBV6-5
clone_size: -
j_call: TRBJ1-2
cdr3_aa: CASKKGGASSGYTF
cdr3_nt: TGTGCCAGCAAAAAAGGGGGCGCATCAAGTGGCTACACCTTC

d_call: -
v_call: TRBV18
clone_size: -
j_call: TRBJ1-6
cdr3_aa: CASSNRTASNSPLHF
cdr3_nt: TGTGCCAGCTCAAATAGGACAGCGAGTAATTCACCCCTCCACTTT

d_call: -
v_call: TRBV7-9
clone_size: -
j_call: TRBJ2-7
cdr3_aa: CASSLVLAYPSETYEQYF
cdr3_nt: TGTGCCAGCAGCTTAGTTCTAGCGTACCCCTCTGAGACCTACGAGCAGTACTTC

d_call: TRBD2
v_call: TRBV6-2/TRBV6-3
clone_size: -
j_call: TRBJ2-3
cdr3_aa: CASSYGSSGSTDTQYF
cdr3_nt: TGTGCCAGCAGTTACGGGTCTAGCGGGTCCACAGATACGCAGTATTTT

d_call: TRBD2
v_call: TRBV30
clone_size: -
j_call: TRBJ2-7
cdr3_aa: CAWSSGRGAYEQYF
cdr3_nt: TGTGCCTGGAGTAGCGGGAGGGGCGCCTACGAGCAGTACTTC

d_call: -
v_call: TRBV18
clone_size: -
j_call: TRBJ1-1
cdr3_aa: CASSPAMNTEAFF
cdr3_nt: TGTGCCAGCTCACCAGCCATGAACACTGAAGCTTTCTTT